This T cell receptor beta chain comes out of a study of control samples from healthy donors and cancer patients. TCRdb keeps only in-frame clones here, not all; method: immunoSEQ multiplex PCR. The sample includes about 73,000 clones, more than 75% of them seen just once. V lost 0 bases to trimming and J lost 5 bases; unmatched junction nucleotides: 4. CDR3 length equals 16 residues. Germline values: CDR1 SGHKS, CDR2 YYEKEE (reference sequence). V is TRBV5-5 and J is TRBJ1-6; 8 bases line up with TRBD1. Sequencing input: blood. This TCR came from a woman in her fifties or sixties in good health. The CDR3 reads CASSLAWTGNNSPLHF. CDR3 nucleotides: TGTGCCAGCAGCTTGGCTTGGACAGGGAATAATTCACCCCTCCACTTT.